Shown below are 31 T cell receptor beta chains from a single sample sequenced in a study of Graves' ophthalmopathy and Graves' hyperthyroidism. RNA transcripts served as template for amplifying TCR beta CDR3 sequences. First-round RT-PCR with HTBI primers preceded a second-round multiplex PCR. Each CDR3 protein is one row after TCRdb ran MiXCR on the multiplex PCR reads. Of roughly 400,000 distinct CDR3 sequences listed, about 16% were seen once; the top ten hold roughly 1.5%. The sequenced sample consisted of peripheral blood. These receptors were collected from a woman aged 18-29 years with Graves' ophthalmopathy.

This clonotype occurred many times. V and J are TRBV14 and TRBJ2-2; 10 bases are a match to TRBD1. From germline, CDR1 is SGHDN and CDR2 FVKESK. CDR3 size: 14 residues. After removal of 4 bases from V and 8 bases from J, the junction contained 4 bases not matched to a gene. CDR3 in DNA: TGTGCCAGCAGCCGGGACAGGGGATCGGGGGAGCTGTTTTTT. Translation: CASSRDRGSGELFF.

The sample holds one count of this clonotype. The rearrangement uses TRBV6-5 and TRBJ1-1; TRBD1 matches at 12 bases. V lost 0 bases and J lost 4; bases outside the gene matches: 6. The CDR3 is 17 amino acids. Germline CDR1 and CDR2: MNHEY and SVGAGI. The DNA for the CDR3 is TGTGCCAGCAGTTACTCAGGGACAGGGGGCTTGGGCACTGAAGCTTTCTTT. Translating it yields CASSYSGTGGLGTEAFF.

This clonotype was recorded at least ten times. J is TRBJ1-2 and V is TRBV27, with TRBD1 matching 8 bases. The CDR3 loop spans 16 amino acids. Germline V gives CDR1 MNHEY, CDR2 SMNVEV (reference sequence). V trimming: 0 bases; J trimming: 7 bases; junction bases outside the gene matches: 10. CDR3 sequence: CASSLSTPDRDGGYTF. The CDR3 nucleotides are TGTGCCAGCAGTTTATCGACCCCGGACAGGGACGGTGGCTACACCTTC.

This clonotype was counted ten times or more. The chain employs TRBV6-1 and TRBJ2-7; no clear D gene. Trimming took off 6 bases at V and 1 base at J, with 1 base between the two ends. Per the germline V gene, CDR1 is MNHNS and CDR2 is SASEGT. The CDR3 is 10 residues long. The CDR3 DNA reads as TGTGCCAGCAGGTCCTACGAGCAGTACTTC. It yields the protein CASRSYEQYF.

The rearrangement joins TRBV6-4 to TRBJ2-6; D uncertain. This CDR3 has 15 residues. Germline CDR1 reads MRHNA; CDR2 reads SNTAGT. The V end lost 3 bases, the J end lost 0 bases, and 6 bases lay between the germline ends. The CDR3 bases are TGTGCCAGCAGTGATTTGGGCTCTGGGGCCAACGTCCTGACTTTC. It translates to CASSDLGSGANVLTF.

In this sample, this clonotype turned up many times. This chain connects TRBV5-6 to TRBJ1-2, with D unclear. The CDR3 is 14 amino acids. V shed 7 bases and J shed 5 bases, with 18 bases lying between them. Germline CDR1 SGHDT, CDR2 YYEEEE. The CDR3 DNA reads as TGTGCCAGCGTCCTCAGGACGGAGACATATGGCTACACCTTC. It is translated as CASVLRTETYGYTF.

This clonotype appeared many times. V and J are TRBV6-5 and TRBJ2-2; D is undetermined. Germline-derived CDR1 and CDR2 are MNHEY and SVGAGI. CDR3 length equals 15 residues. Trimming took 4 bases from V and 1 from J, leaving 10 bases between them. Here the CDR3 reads CASSFYGENTGELFF. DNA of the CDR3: TGTGCCAGCAGTTTTTATGGGGAGAACACCGGGGAGCTGTTTTTT.

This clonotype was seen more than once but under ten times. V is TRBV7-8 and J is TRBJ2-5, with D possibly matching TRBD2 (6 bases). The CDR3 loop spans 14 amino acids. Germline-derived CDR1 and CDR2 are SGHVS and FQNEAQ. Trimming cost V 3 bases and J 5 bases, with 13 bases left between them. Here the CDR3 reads CASSFAGLQETQYF. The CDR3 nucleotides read TGTGCCAGCAGCTTCGCGGGGCTGCAGGAGACCCAGTACTTC.

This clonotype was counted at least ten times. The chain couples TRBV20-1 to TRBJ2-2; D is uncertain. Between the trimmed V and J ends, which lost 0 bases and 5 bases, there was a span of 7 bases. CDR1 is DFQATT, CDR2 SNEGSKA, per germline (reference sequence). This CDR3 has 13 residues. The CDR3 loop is CSARDRLTGELFF. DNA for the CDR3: TGCAGTGCTAGAGACCGCCTGACCGGGGAGCTGTTTTTT.

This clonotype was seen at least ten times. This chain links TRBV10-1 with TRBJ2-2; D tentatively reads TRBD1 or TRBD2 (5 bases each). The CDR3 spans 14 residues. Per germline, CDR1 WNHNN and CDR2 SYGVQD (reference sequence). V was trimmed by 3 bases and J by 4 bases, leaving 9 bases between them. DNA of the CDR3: TGCGCCAGCAGTGACGGGACCCTCACCGGGGAGCTGTTTTTT. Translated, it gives CASSDGTLTGELFF.

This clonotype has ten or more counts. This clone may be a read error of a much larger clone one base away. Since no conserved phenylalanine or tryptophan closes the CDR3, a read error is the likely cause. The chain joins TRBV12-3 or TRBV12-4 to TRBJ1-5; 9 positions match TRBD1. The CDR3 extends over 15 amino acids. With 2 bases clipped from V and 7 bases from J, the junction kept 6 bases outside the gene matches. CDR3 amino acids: CASSLKGQGAQPQHL. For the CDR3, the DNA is TGTGCCAGCAGTTTAAAGGGACAGGGTGCCCAGCCCCAGCATCTT.

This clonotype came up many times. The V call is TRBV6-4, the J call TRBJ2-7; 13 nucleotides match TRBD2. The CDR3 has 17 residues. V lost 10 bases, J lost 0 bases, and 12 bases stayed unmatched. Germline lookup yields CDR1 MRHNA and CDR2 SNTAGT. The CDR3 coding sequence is TGTGCCACCGCGGGACTAGCGGGGCCCCAAGCCTCCTACGAGCAGTACTTC. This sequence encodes CATAGLAGPQASYEQYF.

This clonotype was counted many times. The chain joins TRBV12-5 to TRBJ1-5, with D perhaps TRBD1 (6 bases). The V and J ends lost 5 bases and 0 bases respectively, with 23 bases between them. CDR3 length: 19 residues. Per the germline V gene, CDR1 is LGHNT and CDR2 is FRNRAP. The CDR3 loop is CASGRGAGRIEGSNQPQHF. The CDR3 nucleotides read TGTGCTAGTGGTCGGGGGGCAGGGAGAATTGAAGGTAGCAATCAGCCCCAGCATTTT.

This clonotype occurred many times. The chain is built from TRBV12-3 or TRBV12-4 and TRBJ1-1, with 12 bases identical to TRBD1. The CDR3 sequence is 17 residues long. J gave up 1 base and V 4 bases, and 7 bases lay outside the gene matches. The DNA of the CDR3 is TGTGCCAGCAGTTCCCGGGACAGGGGGCTTTCGAACACTGAAGCTTTCTTT. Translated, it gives CASSSRDRGLSNTEAFF.

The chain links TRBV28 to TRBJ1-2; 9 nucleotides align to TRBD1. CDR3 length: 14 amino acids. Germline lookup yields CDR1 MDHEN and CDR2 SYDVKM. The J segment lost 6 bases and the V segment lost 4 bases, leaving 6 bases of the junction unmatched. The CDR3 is CASSSNRDRDGYTF. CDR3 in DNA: TGTGCCAGCAGTTCCAACCGGGACAGGGATGGCTACACCTTC.

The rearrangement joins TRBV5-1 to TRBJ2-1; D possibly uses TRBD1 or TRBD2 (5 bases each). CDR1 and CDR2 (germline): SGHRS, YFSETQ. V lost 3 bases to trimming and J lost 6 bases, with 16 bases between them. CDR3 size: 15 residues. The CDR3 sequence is CASSSDIPGVNEQFF. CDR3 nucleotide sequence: TGCGCCAGCAGCTCGGACATCCCCGGGGTCAATGAGCAGTTCTTC.

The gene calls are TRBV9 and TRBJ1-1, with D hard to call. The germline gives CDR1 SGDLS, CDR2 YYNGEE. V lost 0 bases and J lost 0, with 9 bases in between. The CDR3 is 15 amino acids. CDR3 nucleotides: TGTGCCAGCAGCGTAGGCCCAGACTTGAACACTGAAGCTTTCTTT. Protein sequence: CASSVGPDLNTEAFF.

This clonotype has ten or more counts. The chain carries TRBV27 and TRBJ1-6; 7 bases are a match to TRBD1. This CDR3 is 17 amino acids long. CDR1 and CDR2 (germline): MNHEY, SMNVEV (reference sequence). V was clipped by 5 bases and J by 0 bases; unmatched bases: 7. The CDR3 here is CASSPYRGPSYNSPLHF. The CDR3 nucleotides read TGTGCCAGCAGTCCGTACAGGGGCCCCTCCTATAATTCACCCCTCCACTTT.

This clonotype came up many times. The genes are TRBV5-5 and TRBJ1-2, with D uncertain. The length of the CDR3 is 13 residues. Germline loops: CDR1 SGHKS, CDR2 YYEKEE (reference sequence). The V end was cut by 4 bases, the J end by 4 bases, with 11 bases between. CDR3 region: CASSHFGTYGYTF. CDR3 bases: TGTGCCAGCAGCCATTTTGGAACCTATGGCTACACCTTC.

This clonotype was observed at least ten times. The DNA for the CDR3 is TGTGCCAGCAGCCAAGATCTAGGGTCGGGGAGCGTCGAGCAGTACTTC. Amino acid sequence: CASSQDLGSGSVEQYF. The chain links TRBV4-2 to TRBJ2-7, with D maybe TRBD2 (5 bases). Trimming shortened V by 0 bases and J by 6 bases, and 18 bases separated the two germline ends. This CDR3 is built from 16 residues. Germline V CDR1 and CDR2: LGHNA, YNFKEQ.

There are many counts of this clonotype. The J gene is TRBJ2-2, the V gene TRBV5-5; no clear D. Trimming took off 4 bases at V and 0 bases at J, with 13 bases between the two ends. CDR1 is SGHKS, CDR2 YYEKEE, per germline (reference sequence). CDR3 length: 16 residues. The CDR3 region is CASSDWGLANTGELFF. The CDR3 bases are TGTGCCAGCAGCGATTGGGGTCTCGCGAACACCGGGGAGCTGTTTTTT.

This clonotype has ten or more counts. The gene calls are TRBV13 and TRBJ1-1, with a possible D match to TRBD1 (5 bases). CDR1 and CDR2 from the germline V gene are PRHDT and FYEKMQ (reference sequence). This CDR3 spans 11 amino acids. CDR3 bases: TGTGGGTCAGGGAGTGCCGATGAAGCTTTCTTT. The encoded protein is CGSGSADEAFF.

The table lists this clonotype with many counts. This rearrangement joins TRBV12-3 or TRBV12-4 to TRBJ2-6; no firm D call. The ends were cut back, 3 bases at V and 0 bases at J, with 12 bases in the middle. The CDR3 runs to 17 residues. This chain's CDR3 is CASSFWTGGSGANVLTF. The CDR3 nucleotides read TGTGCCAGCAGTTTCTGGACGGGCGGCTCTGGGGCCAACGTCCTGACTTTC.

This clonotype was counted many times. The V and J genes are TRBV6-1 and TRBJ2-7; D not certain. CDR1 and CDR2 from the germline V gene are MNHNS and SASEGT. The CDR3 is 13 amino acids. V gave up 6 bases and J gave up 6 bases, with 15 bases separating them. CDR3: CASSAGRVGEQYF. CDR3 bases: TGTGCCAGCAGCGCAGGCCGCGTGGGCGAGCAGTACTTC.

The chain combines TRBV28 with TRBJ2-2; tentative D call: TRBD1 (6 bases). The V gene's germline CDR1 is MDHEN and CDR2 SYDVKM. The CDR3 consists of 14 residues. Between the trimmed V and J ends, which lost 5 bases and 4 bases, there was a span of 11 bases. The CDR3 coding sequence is TGTGCCAGCAGTCAGGGGCGGGTCACCGGGGAGCTGTTTTTT. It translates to CASSQGRVTGELFF.

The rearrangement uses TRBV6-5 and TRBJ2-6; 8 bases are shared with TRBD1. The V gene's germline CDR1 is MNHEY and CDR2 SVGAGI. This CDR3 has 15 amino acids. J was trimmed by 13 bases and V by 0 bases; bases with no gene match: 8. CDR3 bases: TGTGCCAGCAGTTACTCAGGCACAGGGGGAAATGTCCTGACTTTC. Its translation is CASSYSGTGGNVLTF.

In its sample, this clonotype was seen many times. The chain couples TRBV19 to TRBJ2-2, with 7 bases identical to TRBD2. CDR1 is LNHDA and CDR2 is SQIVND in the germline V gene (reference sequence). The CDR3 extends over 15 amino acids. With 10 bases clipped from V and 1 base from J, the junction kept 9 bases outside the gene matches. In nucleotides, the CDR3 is TGTGCCACCGAGGGGCGGGGGAGGAACACCGGGGAGCTGTTTTTT. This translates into CATEGRGRNTGELFF.

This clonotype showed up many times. The chain's CDR3 is CSASDLLAGEGYEQYF. Here the CDR3 DNA reads TGCAGTGCTTCAGACTTACTAGCGGGAGAAGGTTACGAGCAGTACTTC. The rearrangement uses TRBV20-1 and TRBJ2-7; 11 bases map to TRBD2. The J segment lost 4 bases and the V segment lost 5 bases, leaving 13 bases of the junction unmatched. The germline gives CDR1 DFQATT, CDR2 SNEGSKA (reference sequence). This CDR3 comprises 16 residues.

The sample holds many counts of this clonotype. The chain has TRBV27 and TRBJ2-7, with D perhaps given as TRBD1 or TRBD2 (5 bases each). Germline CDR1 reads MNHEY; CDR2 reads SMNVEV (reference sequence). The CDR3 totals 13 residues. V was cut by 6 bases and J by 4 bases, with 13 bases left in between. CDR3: CASSFVGGYEQYF. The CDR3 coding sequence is TGTGCCAGCAGCTTTGTTGGGGGTTACGAGCAGTACTTC.

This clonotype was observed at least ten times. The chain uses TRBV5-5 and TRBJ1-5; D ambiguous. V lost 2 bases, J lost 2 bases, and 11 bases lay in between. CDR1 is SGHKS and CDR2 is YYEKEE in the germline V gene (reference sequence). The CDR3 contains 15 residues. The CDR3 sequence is CASSLGLLGNQPQHF. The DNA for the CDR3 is TGTGCCAGCAGCTTAGGGCTCCTTGGCAATCAGCCCCAGCATTTT.

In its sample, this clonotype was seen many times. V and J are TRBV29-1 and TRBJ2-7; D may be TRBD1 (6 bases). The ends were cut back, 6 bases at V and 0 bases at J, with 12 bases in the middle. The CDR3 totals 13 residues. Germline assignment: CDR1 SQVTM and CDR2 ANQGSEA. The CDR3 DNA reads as TGCAGCGTCACAGGACAGAGCTCCTACGAGCAGTACTTC. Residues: CSVTGQSSYEQYF.